One sample yielded the 21 T cell receptor beta chains listed below, sequenced in a study of blood T cells in healthy people across ages. A second PCR, run for roughly 7 to 11 cycles, used a sample-barcoded 5' primer plus a J-beta primer mix. TCRdb re-derived calls from the 5' RACE reads in MiXCR, one entry per CDR3 protein. The repertoire holds 800,000 or so distinct CDR3 sequences, 25% seen once, with approximately 3.7% in the top ten. This sample also appeared in a second study, on T cells of mothers and their children.

The specimen sequenced was blood. The receptors shown here come from a boy aged 5-17 years in good health.

DNA of the CDR3: TGTGCCAGCTCTAGGAGGGGAGATCTCTACGAGCAGTACTTC. Amino acid sequence: CASSRRGDLYEQYF. The chain recombines TRBV27 with TRBJ2-7; maybe TRBD2 (6 bases). V was cut by 8 bases and J by 3 bases, with 17 bases left in between. The CDR3 is made up of 14 amino acids. CDR1 and CDR2 from the germline V gene are MNHEY and SMNVEV (reference sequence).

This clonotype appeared a few times. The chain uses TRBV7-2 and TRBJ2-5; D is possibly TRBD1 (6 bases). The CDR3 has 15 residues. V was clipped by 1 base and J by 2 bases, with 11 bases between them. Looked up from germline, CDR1 is SGHTA and CDR2 is FQGNSA. The CDR3 bases are TGTGCCAGCAGCTTAGTTGGGACAAAACAAGAGACCCAGTACTTC. It is translated as CASSLVGTKQETQYF.

V gene TRBV5-1 combines with J gene TRBJ2-2; D perhaps matches TRBD1 (5 bases). CDR1 and CDR2 from the germline V gene are SGHRS and YFSETQ. The CDR3 spans 14 residues. Deletions cut 7 bases from V and 1 base from J, with 11 bases between. CDR3 DNA sequence: TGCGCCAGCCAAACCGGACAGAACACCGGGGAGCTGTTTTTT. This translates into CASQTGQNTGELFF.

The chain carries TRBV7-2 and TRBJ2-7; the D gene could be TRBD1 or TRBD2 (6 bases each). The CDR3 contains 15 residues. Per germline, CDR1 SGHTA and CDR2 FQGNSA. Trimming took off 0 bases at V and 2 bases at J, with 11 bases between the two ends. Here the CDR3 DNA reads TGTGCCAGCAGCTTAGCGGAAGGGGGGACCTACGAGCAGTACTTC. Its translation is CASSLAEGGTYEQYF.

The genes are TRBV20-1 and TRBJ1-4; 7 positions agree with TRBD1. The CDR3 is 15 residues long. The V segment lost 3 bases and the J segment 2 bases; nucleotides outside the gene matches: 6. Germline V gene lookup returns CDR1 DFQATT and CDR2 SNEGSKA (reference sequence). The CDR3 coding sequence is TGCAGTGCTAGGTTTGGGGGACAGACTAATGAAAAACTGTTTTTT. Its translation is CSARFGGQTNEKLFF.

This chain connects TRBV11-2 to TRBJ2-5, with D perhaps TRBD2 (6 bases). The CDR3 runs to 14 residues. From germline, CDR1 is SGHAT and CDR2 FQNNGV. With 3 bases removed from V and 2 bases from J, the gap between germline ends came to 10 bases. In DNA form, the CDR3 reads TGTGCCAGCAGCTTTTTTGGGGGGCAAGAGACCCAGTACTTC. This translates into CASSFFGGQETQYF.

This chain joins TRBV6-1 and TRBJ2-3; 10 bases align to TRBD2. Losses at the gene ends were 7 bases for V and 7 bases for J; bases not matched to a gene: 8. The CDR3 sequence is 14 residues long. The V gene's germline CDR1 is MNHNS and CDR2 SASEGT. CDR3 loop: CASIWLAGENTQYF. In DNA, the CDR3 is TGTGCCAGCATATGGCTAGCGGGGGAGAATACGCAGTATTTT.

V and J are TRBV20-1 and TRBJ2-7; the D gene is possibly TRBD2 (5 bases). The germline V gene encodes CDR1 DFQATT and CDR2 SNEGSKA (reference sequence). CDR3 length equals 13 residues. V was pared by 1 base and J by 2 bases, with 9 bases between. Here the CDR3 DNA reads TGCAGTGCTAGAGGGACTTTTCCCTACGAGCAGTACTTC. Translating it yields CSARGTFPYEQYF.

This clonotype occurred a few times. A much bigger clone sits one base away, suggesting this may be a read error. J is TRBJ2-5 and V is TRBV20-1; D is unclear. V dropped 2 bases and J dropped 2 bases, with 0 bases sitting between them. The germline CDR1 and CDR2 sequences are DFQATT and SNEGSKA (reference sequence). The CDR3 is made up of 10 amino acids. Here the CDR3 DNA reads TGCAGTGCTAGACAAGAGACCCAGTACTTC. The encoded protein is CSARQETQYF.

The rearrangement uses TRBV5-6 and TRBJ2-7, with TRBD1 matching over 7 bases. Germline V lookup: CDR1 SGHDT, CDR2 YYEEEE. V trimming: 3 bases; J trimming: 2 bases; junction bases outside the gene matches: 8. CDR3 length equals 15 residues. The CDR3, as DNA: TGTGCCAGCAGCTCCACCCGACAGGGCGCCTACGAGCAGTACTTC. Translating gives CASSSTRQGAYEQYF.

The chain has TRBV12-3 or TRBV12-4 and TRBJ2-4, with D perhaps TRBD1 or TRBD2 (5 bases each). V was cut by 8 bases and J by 12 bases, with 14 bases left in between. The length of the CDR3 is 11 residues. DNA for the CDR3: TGTGCCAGCCGACTACGGGGCCATCAGTACTTC. This codes for CASRLRGHQYF.

The chain carries TRBV7-2 and TRBJ1-1; D gene uncertain. Trimming left V 5 bases short and J 0 bases short, with 7 bases between. This CDR3 is built from 13 residues. Germline V gives CDR1 SGHTA, CDR2 FQGNSA. The CDR3: CASSPYLNTEAFF. The CDR3 nucleotides read TGTGCCAGCAGCCCCTACTTGAACACTGAAGCTTTCTTT.

This chain connects TRBV7-2 to TRBJ1-6, with D maybe TRBD1 (5 bases). Deletions cut 4 bases from V and 5 bases from J, with 15 bases between. This CDR3 is built from 16 residues. Germline CDR1 reads SGHTA; CDR2 reads FQGNSA. CDR3: CASSSGGLPNNSPLHF. The CDR3 DNA reads TGTGCCAGCAGCTCGGGGGGACTACCCAATAATTCACCCCTCCACTTT.

This clonotype has ten or more counts. The chain is built from TRBV12-3 or TRBV12-4 and TRBJ2-4; no definite D call. V was shortened by 1 base and J by 0 bases, with 4 bases between the two germline ends. The CDR3 totals 14 residues. Here the CDR3 reads CASSLGGAKNIQYF. The CDR3 coding sequence is TGTGCCAGCAGTTTAGGGGGAGCCAAAAACATTCAGTACTTC.

This clonotype was counted a few times. CDR3 protein: CASRHGTGGYEQYF. The CDR3 nucleotides read TGCGCCAGCAGACACGGGACAGGGGGCTACGAGCAGTACTTC. V gene TRBV5-1 combines with J gene TRBJ2-7; TRBD1 matches at 11 bases. The CDR3 has 14 amino acids. Trimming cost V 5 bases and J 3 bases; bases outside gene matches: 4. Germline values: CDR1 SGHRS, CDR2 YFSETQ.

The V and J genes are TRBV2 and TRBJ1-1; 8 nucleotides line up with TRBD1. The CDR3 is made up of 15 amino acids. With 5 bases clipped from V and 6 bases from J, the junction kept 11 bases outside the gene matches. Germline CDR1 SNHLY, CDR2 FYNNEI. The CDR3 sequence is CASSPLDRVIPEAFF. In DNA form, the CDR3 reads TGTGCCAGCAGTCCTTTGGACAGGGTGATTCCTGAAGCTTTCTTT.

The chain couples TRBV5-1 to TRBJ2-2, with D possibly TRBD1 on 5 matching bases. The germline gives CDR1 SGHRS, CDR2 YFSETQ. The CDR3 runs to 14 residues. V lost 7 bases, J lost 3 bases, and 13 bases lay in between. CDR3 in amino acids: CASVRAWDTGELFF. As DNA, the CDR3 is TGCGCCAGCGTCAGGGCCTGGGACACCGGGGAGCTGTTTTTT.

This clonotype has only a few counts. The chain carries TRBV28 and TRBJ2-7; TRBD1 might be the D (5 bases). The V gene's germline CDR1 is MDHEN and CDR2 SYDVKM. This CDR3 contains 14 residues. The germline V and J ends were trimmed by 4 bases and 3 bases, with 13 bases remaining between them. CDR3 amino acids: CASSSYRRRYEQYF. For the CDR3, the DNA is TGTGCCAGCAGTTCCTACAGGCGACGCTACGAGCAGTACTTC. Drawing the rest from reference TRBV28 and TRBJ2-7, the complete variable domain is DVKVTQSSRYLVKRTGEKVFLECVQDMDHENMFWYRQDPGLGLRLIYFSYDVKMKEKGDIPEGYSVSREKKERFSLILESASTNQTSMYLCASSSYRRRYEQYFGPGTRLTVT.

This clonotype appeared a few times. The chain recombines TRBV2 with TRBJ2-4, with a possible D match to TRBD2 (5 bases). Looked up from germline, CDR1 is SNHLY and CDR2 is FYNNEI. Trimming cost V 1 base and J 7 bases, with 5 bases left between them. The length of the CDR3 is 12 residues. CDR3 protein: CASSEGENIQYF. The CDR3 coding sequence is TGTGCCAGCAGTGAAGGGGAGAACATTCAGTACTTC.

This clonotype appeared a few times. The rearrangement links TRBV5-1 to TRBJ2-3; D uncertain. Per the germline V gene, CDR1 is SGHRS and CDR2 is YFSETQ. Trimming left V 4 bases short and J 0 bases short, with 12 bases between. The CDR3 is 15 amino acids. The CDR3 sequence: CASSLRLTSTDTQYF. CDR3 nucleotides: TGCGCCAGCAGCCTCCGCCTTACTAGCACAGATACGCAGTATTTT.

V is TRBV29-1 and J is TRBJ1-1; TRBD1 matches at 9 bases. V was clipped by 7 bases and J by 7 bases; unmatched bases: 7. Germline V gene data show CDR1 as SQVTM and CDR2 as ANQGSEA. This CDR3 is 12 amino acids long. CDR3 protein: CSAPDRGIEAFF. CDR3 coding DNA: TGCAGCGCCCCTGACAGGGGGATTGAAGCTTTCTTT. The full variable domain, rest sourced from reference TRBV29-1 and TRBJ1-1, is SAVISQKPSRDICQRGTSLTIQCQVDSQVTMMFWYRQQPGQSLTLIATANQGSEATYESGFVIDKFPISRPNLTFSTLTVSNMSPEDSSIYLCSAPDRGIEAFFGQGTRLTVV.